The clone carrying this TCR beta chain was observed once. Its cognate antigen is unknown. The source of the sample is a study of blood T cells in healthy people across ages. General study points: Unsorted PBMCs ruled out conclusive naive versus antigen-experienced comparison.

The second PCR ran 7 to 11 cycles with a sample-barcoded 5' primer and J-beta primers. TCRdb reanalysed the 5' RACE reads using MiXCR and keeps one entry per CDR3 protein. The profile shows about 1.8 million distinct CDR3 sequences, less than 50% of them singletons. Trimming removed 3 bases from V and 3 bases from J, with 11 bases in between. The CDR3 has 15 amino acids. Germline CDR1 is PRHDT and CDR2 is FYEKMQ (reference sequence). Sample: blood. The source is a woman in her 40s in good health. The J gene is TRBJ2-2, the V gene TRBV13; D unresolved. The CDR3 is CASSFRTGHTGELFF. CDR3 nucleotide sequence: TGTGCCAGCAGCTTTCGGACGGGCCACACCGGGGAGCTGTTTTTT.